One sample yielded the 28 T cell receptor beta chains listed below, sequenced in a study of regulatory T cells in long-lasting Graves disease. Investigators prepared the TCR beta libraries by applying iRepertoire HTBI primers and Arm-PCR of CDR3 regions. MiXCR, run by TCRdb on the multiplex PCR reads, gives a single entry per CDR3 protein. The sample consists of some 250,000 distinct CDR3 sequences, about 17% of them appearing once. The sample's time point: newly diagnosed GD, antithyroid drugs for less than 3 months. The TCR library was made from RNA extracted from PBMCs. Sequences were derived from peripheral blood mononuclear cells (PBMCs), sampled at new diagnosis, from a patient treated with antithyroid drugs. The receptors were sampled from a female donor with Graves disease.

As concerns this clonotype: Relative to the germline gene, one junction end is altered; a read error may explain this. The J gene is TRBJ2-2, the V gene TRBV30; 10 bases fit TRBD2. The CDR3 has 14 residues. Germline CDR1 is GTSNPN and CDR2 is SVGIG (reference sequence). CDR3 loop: CALAGGANTEELFF. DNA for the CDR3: TGTGCTTTAGCGGGAGGCGCGAACACCGAGGAGCTGTTTTTT. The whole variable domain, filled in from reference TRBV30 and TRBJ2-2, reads SQTIHQWPATLVQPVGSPLSLECTVEGTSNPNLYWYRQAAGRGLQLLFYSVGIGQISSEVPQNLSASRPQDRQFILSSKKLLLSDSGFYLCALAGGANTEELFFGEGSRLTVL.

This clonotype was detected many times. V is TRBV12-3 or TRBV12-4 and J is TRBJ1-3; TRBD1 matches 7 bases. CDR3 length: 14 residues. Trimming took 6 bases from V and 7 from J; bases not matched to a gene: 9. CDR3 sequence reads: CASSFRGGGNTIYF. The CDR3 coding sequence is TGTGCCAGCAGCTTTAGGGGAGGGGGCAACACCATATATTTT.

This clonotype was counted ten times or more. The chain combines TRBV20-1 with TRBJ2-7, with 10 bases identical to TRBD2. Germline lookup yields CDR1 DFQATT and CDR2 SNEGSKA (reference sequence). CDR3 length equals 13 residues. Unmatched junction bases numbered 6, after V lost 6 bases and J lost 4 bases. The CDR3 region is CSARTSGYYEQYF. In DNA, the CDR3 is TGCAGTGCCAGGACTAGCGGCTATTACGAGCAGTACTTC.

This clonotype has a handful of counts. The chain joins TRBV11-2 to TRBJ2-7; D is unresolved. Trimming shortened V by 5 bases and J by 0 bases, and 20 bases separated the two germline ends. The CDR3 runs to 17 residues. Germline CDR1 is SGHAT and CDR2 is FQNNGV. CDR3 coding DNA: TGTGCCAGCAGCGAACCGGGTCTACCTATAACCTCCTACGAGCAGTACTTC. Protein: CASSEPGLPITSYEQYF.

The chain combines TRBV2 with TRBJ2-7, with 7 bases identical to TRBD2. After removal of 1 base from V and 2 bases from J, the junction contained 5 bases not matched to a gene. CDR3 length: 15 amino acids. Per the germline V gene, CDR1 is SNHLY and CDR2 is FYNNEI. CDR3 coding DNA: TGTGCCAGCAGTGAAGGCGGGAGAAGTGCCTACGAGCAGTACTTC. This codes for CASSEGGRSAYEQYF. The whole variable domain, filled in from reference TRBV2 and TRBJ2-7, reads EPEVTQTPSHQVTQMGQEVILRCVPISNHLYFYWYRQILGQKVEFLVSFYNNEISEKSEIFDDQFSVERPDGSNFTLKIRSTKLEDSAMYFCASSEGGRSAYEQYFGPGTRLTVT.

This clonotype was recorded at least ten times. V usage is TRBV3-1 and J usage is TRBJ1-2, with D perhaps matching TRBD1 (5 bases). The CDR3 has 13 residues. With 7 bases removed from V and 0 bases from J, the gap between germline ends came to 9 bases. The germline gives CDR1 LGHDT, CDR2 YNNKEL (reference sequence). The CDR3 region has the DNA TGTGCCAGCACCCGGGGGGCTAACTATGGCTACACCTTC. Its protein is CASTRGANYGYTF.

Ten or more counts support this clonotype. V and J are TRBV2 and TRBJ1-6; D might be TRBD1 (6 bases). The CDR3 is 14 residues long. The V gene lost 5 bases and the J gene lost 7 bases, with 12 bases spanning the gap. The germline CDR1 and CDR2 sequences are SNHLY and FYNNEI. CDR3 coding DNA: TGTGCCAGCAGTCCCCGGGGGGCAAATTCACCCCTCCACTTT. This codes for CASSPRGANSPLHF.

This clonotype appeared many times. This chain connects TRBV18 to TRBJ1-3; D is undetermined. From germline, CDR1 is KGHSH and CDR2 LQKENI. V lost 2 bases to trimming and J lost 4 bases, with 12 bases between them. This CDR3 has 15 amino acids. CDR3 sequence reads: CASSPFHQVGNTIYF. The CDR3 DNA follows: TGTGCCAGCTCACCATTCCACCAGGTGGGAAACACCATATATTTT.

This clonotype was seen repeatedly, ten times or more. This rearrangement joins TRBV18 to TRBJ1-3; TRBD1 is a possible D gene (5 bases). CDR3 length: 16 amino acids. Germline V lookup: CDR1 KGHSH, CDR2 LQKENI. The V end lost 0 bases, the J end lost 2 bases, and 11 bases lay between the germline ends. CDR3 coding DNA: TGTGCCAGCTCACCACCAGGGTTCAGGGCTGGAAACACCATATATTTT. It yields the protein CASSPPGFRAGNTIYF.

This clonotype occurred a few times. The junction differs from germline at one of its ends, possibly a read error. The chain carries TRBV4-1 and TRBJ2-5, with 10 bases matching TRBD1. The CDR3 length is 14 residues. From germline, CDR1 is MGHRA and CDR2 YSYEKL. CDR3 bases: TGCGCCAGCAACCAAGACAGGGGGCGTGAGACCCAGTACTTC. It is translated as CASNQDRGRETQYF.

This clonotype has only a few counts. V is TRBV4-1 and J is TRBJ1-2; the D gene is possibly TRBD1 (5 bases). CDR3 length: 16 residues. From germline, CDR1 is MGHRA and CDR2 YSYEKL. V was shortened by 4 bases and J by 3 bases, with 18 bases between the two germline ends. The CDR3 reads CASSLTPGLYDYGYTF. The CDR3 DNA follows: TGCGCCAGCAGCCTTACCCCGGGACTGTACGACTATGGCTACACCTTC.

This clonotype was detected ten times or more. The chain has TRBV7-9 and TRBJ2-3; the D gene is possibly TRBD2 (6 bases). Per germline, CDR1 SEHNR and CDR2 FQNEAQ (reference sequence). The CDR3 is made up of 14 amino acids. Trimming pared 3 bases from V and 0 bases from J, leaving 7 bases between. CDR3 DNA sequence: TGTGCCAGCAGCTTGGAGGGTAGCACAGATACGCAGTATTTT. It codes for CASSLEGSTDTQYF.

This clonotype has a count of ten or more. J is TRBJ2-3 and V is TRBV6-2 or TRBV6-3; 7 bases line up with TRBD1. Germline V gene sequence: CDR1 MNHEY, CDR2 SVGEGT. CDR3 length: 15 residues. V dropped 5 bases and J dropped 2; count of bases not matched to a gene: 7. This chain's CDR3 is CASSEEDRATDTQYF. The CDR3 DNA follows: TGTGCCAGCAGTGAAGAAGACAGGGCCACAGATACGCAGTATTTT.

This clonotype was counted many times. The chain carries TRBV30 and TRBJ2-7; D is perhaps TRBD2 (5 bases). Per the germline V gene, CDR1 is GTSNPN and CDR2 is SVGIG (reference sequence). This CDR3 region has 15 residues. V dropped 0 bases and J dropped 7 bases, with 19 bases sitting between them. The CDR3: CAWSVRRAARREQYF. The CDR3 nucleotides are TGTGCCTGGAGTGTACGGCGGGCCGCCCGGCGGGAGCAGTACTTC.

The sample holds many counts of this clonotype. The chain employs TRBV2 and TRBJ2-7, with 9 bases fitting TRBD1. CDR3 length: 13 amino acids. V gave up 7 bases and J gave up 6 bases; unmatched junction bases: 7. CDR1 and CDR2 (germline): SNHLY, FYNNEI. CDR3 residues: CASNRDRAFEQYF. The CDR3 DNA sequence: TGTGCCAGCAATCGGGACAGGGCTTTCGAGCAGTACTTC.

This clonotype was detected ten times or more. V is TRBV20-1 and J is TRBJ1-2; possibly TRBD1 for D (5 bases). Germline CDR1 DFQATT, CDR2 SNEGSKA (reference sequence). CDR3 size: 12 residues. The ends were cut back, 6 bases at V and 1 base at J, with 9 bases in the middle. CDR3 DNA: TGCAGTGCCCCAGGGAATAACTATGGCTACACCTTC. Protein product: CSAPGNNYGYTF.

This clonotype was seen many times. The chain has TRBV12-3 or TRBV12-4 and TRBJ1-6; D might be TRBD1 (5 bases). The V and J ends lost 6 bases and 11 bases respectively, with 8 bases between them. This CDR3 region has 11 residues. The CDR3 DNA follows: TGTGCCAGCAGCCGAGGGGCACCCCTCCACTTT. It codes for CASSRGAPLHF.

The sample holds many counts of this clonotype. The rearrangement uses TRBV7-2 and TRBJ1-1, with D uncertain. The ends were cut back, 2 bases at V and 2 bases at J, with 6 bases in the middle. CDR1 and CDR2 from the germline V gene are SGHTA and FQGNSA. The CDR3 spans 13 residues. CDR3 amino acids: CASSLSRNTEAFF. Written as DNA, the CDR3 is TGTGCCAGCAGCTTATCGAGAAACACTGAAGCTTTCTTT.

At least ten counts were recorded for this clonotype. CDR3 DNA sequence: TGCGCCAGCAGCTACGGGACTAGCGGGTTCACAGATACGCAGTATTTT. This translates into CASSYGTSGFTDTQYF. The chain recombines TRBV5-1 with TRBJ2-3, with TRBD2 identical over 12 bases. The germline gives CDR1 SGHRS, CDR2 YFSETQ. V shed 3 bases, J shed 2 bases, and the junction held 4 bases outside the gene matches. This CDR3 comprises 16 residues.

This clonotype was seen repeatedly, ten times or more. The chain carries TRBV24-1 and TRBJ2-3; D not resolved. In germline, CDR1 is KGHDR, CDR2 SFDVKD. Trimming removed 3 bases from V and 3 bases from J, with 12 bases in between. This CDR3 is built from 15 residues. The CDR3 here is CATSDPGSSTDTQYF. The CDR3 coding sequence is TGTGCCACCAGTGATCCCGGATCGAGTACAGATACGCAGTATTTT.

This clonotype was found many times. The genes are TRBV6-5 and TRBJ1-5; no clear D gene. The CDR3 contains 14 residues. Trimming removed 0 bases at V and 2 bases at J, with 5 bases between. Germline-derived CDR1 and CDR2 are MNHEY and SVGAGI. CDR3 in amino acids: CASSYSGGNQPQHF. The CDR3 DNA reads TGTGCCAGCAGTTACTCGGGAGGCAATCAGCCCCAGCATTTT.

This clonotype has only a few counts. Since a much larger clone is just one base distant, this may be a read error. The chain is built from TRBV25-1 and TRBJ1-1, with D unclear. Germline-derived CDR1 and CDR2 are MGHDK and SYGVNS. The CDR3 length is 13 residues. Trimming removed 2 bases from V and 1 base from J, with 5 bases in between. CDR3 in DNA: TGTGCCAGCAGTGAAATGGGGAACACTGAAGCTTTCTTT. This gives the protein CASSEMGNTEAFF.

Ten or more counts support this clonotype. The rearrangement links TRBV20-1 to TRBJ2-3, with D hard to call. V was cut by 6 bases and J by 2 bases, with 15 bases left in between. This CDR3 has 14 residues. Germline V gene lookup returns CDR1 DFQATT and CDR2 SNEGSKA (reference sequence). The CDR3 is CSALSGYITDTQYF. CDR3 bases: TGCAGTGCCCTTTCTGGCTATATCACAGATACGCAGTATTTT.

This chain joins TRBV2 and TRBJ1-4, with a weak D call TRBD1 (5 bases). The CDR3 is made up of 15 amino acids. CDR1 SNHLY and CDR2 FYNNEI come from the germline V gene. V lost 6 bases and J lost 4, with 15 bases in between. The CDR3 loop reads CASSPRQLFNEKLFF. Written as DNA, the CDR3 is TGTGCCAGCAGCCCAAGACAGTTATTTAATGAAAAACTGTTTTTT.

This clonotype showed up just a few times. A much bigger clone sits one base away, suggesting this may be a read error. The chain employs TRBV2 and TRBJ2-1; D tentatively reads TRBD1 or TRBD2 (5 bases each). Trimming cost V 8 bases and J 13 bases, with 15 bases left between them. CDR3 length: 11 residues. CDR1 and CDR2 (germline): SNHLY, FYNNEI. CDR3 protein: CASYVGETQFF. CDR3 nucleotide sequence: TGTGCCAGCTACGTGGGGGAGACCCAGTTCTTC.

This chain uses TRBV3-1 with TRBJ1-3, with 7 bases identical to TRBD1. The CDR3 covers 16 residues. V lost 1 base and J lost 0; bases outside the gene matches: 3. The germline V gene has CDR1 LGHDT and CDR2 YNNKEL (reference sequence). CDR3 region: CASSQGGGYSGNTIYF. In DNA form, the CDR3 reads TGTGCCAGCAGCCAAGGAGGGGGCTACTCTGGAAACACCATATATTTT.

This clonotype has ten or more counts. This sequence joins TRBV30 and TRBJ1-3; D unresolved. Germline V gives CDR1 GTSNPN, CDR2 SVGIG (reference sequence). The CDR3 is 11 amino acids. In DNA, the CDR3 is TGTGGGTCGCTCTCTGGAAACACCATATATTTT. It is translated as CGSLSGNTIYF.

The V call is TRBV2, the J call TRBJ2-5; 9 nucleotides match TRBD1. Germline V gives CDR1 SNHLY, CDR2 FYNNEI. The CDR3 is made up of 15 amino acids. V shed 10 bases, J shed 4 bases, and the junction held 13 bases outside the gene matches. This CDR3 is CATRTRDRGAETQYF. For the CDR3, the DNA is TGTGCCACCCGGACTCGTGACAGGGGGGCAGAGACCCAGTACTTC.